These 27 T cell receptor beta chains were all obtained from the same sample, sequenced in a study of tumor and adjacent non-tumor tissue in lung cancer. RNA was extracted from bulk tissue without any cell sorting. A modified ARM-PCR protocol with three rounds of nested PCR amplified TCRbeta. TCRdb reprocessed the multiplex PCR reads via MiXCR and lists one record per CDR3 protein. The sample holds 90,000 to 110,000 distinct CDR3 sequences; roughly 75% are singletons and the top ten take about 40%. The sequencing sample was made of lung tumor tissue. The receptors derive from a woman aged 55-75 years with non-small cell lung cancer.

A remark on this clonotype: Because the CDR3 is missing its conserved closing phenylalanine or tryptophan, this is likely a read error. The chain has TRBV11-1 and TRBJ1-2; tentative D call: TRBD1 (5 bases). Germline-derived CDR1 and CDR2 are SGHAT and FQDESV (reference sequence). CDR3 length: 14 residues. The CDR3 is CASSSQAPLYAYTI. The CDR3 bases are TGTGCCAGCAGCTCACAGGCCCCGCTCTATGCCTACACCATC.

To note about this clonotype: In this CDR3 the conserved last residue, phenylalanine or tryptophan, is missing, so a read error is likely. The J gene is TRBJ1-1, the V gene TRBV4-3; D not certain. V was cut by 4 bases and J by 7 bases, with 22 bases left in between. There are 16 residues in the CDR3. Germline assignment: CDR1 LGHNA and CDR2 YSLEER. This CDR3 reads CASSPRRRGYGIEAFV. Written as DNA, the CDR3 is TGCGCCAGCAGCCCACGAAGAAGAGGGTATGGCATTGAAGCTTTCGTT.

As regards this clonotype: This clone may be a read error of a much larger clone one base away. The V gene is TRBV29-1, the J gene TRBJ1-1; TRBD1 matches at 10 bases. In germline, CDR1 is SQVTM, CDR2 ANQGSEA. There are 10 residues in the CDR3. DNA for the CDR3: TGCAGCGCCGGGACAGGGGAAGCTTTATTT. Amino acids: CSAGTGEALF.

The rearrangement joins TRBV6-1 to TRBJ2-6; D may be TRBD1 (6 bases). The germline V gene encodes CDR1 MNHNS and CDR2 SASEGT. CDR3 length: 19 amino acids. V lost 3 bases and J lost 0, with 18 bases in between. This CDR3 reads CASSDPDSVIFSGANVLTF. The CDR3 DNA reads as TGTGCCAGCAGTGACCCGGACAGTGTCATATTCTCTGGGGCCAACGTCCTGACTTTC.

This rearrangement joins TRBV6-4 to TRBJ2-1; D not resolved. Per germline, CDR1 MRHNA and CDR2 SNTAGT. V was cut by 4 bases and J by 0 bases, with 10 bases left in between. The CDR3 is made up of 15 amino acids. DNA for the CDR3: TGTGCCAGCAGTGTCGACGAGAGCTCCTACAATGAGCAGTTCTTC. Translating gives CASSVDESSYNEQFF.

Note on this clonotype: No conserved phenylalanine or tryptophan ends this CDR3, so it is likely a read error. The DNA is left out, because the CDR3 cannot be placed on it with certainty; the CDR3 is given as TCRdb lists it. The chain links TRBV10-3 to TRBJ2-1; no check of the table's D call, TRBD1, against the DNA was made. The CDR3 has 17 amino acids, counting both end residues. Germline-derived CDR1 and CDR2 are ENHRY and SYGVKD. CDR3 loop: CAISDSRDRTPDNEQSY.

Comments on this clonotype: Sequence at one end of the junction differs from germline and may be a read error. The chain couples TRBV29-1 to TRBJ2-3; the D gene is possibly TRBD2 (5 bases). The CDR3 runs to 12 residues. The germline V gene has CDR1 SQVTM and CDR2 ANQGSEA. CDR3 region: CNVREFTDTQYF. DNA for the CDR3: TGCAACGTTAGGGAGTTCACTGATACGCAATATTTT.

On this clonotype itself: One end of the junction varies from germline; a read error may be responsible. The V call is TRBV6-2 or TRBV6-3, the J call TRBJ2-1; the match to TRBD1 covers 10 bases. CDR1 and CDR2 from the germline V gene are MNHEY and SVGEGT. The CDR3 loop spans 14 amino acids. CDR3: CASRDPGQGDEQCF. In DNA, the CDR3 is TGTGCGAGCAGGGATCCTGGACAGGGGGATGAGCAGTGCTTC.

Comments on this clonotype: The junction departs from germline at one end; a sequencing error may be responsible. The chain uses TRBV11-3 and TRBJ1-1, with D tentatively TRBD1 (5 bases). CDR3 length: 14 amino acids. CDR1 SGHNT and CDR2 YENEEA come from the germline V gene. This CDR3 is CVSSLPGRTIEAFF. The CDR3, as DNA: TGTGTCAGCAGCTTACCGGGGCGGACTATTGAAGCTTTCTTT.

As for this clonotype: With a much larger clone just one base away, this may be a read error. The J gene is TRBJ1-5, the V gene TRBV6-6, with D possibly TRBD1 on 5 matching bases. The CDR3 consists of 15 residues. Germline CDR1 reads MNHNY; CDR2 reads SVGAGI (reference sequence). CDR3 nucleotides: TGTGCCAGCAGTTACACGACAGTGAGGGATCAGCCCCAGCAATTT. It encodes CASSYTTVRDQPQQF.

J is TRBJ1-1 and V is TRBV4-2; D ambiguous. V lost 0 bases, J lost 8 bases, and 19 bases lay in between. There are 16 residues in the CDR3. In germline, CDR1 is LGHNA, CDR2 YNFKEQ. The CDR3: CASSQERKGSLGEAFF. Here the CDR3 DNA reads TGTGCCAGCAGCCAAGAAAGGAAGGGTTCCCTCGGGGAAGCTTTCTTT.

On this clonotype itself: The CDR3 ends on some other residue instead of the conserved phenylalanine or tryptophan, so this is likely a read error. V and J are TRBV29-1 and TRBJ2-5; TRBD1 agrees at 8 bases. Germline-derived CDR1 and CDR2 are SQVTM and ANQGSEA. The trim removed 6 bases at V and 2 bases at J, leaving 14 bases unmatched. The CDR3 spans 16 residues. This chain's CDR3 is CSVDGTGEGVQETQYL. The CDR3 DNA reads as TGCAGCGTCGATGGGACAGGTGAAGGGGTTCAAGAGACCCAGTACTTA.

This clonotype has only one observation. The conserved closing phenylalanine or tryptophan is absent in this CDR3, likely reflecting a read error. No DNA is shown, since the ends of the CDR3 on it are uncertain; the CDR3 is the one TCRdb lists. The chain is built from TRBV28 and TRBJ2-7. The CDR3 comprises 10 residues, both ends counted. Germline CDR1 reads MDHEN; CDR2 reads SYDVKM. This CDR3 reads CASSHYGPWL.

This clonotype came up many times. The V and J genes are TRBV7-9 and TRBJ2-5; 9 nucleotides line up with TRBD2. Germline CDR1 SEHNR, CDR2 FQNEAQ (reference sequence). The CDR3 runs to 15 residues. Losses at the gene ends were 1 base for V and 1 base for J; bases not matched to a gene: 1. The chain's CDR3 is CASSLVAGAQETQYF. The CDR3, as DNA: TGTGCCAGCAGCTTAGTAGCGGGAGCCCAAGAGACCCAGTACTTC.

Notes on this clonotype: A read error may be the cause here, since a much bigger clone is one base away. This chain uses TRBV29-1 with TRBJ2-5, with no clear D. Germline lookup yields CDR1 SQVTM and CDR2 ANQGSEA. The CDR3 consists of 11 residues. V was trimmed by 4 bases and J by 1 base, leaving 4 bases between them. The DNA for the CDR3 is TGCAGCGTTGTCATCCAAGAGACCCAGTACTTC. This translates into CSVVIQETQYF.

A note on this clonotype: This clone may be a read error of a much larger clone one base away. The chain links TRBV4-1 to TRBJ1-5; D not certain. The CDR3 length is 17 residues. In germline, CDR1 is MGHRA, CDR2 YSYEKL. Here the CDR3 reads CACSQVGSPYSNQPQHF. The CDR3 DNA sequence: TGCGCCTGCAGCCAAGTTGGCAGCCCCTATAGCAATCAGCCCCAGCATTTT.

In its sample, this clonotype is large (0.1 to 1%). This chain joins TRBV6-1 and TRBJ1-5; D gene unclear. This CDR3 is built from 17 residues. The germline V and J ends were trimmed by 3 bases and 1 base, with 16 bases remaining between them. Germline CDR1 reads MNHNS; CDR2 reads SASEGT. The CDR3 coding sequence is TGTGCCAGCAGTGAGGGTAAGACGGCGGGGAGCAATCAGCCCCAGCATTTT. Translated: CASSEGKTAGSNQPQHF.

To note about this clonotype: Since the CDR3 does not end with the conserved phenylalanine or tryptophan, this likely comes from a read error. V gene TRBV11-2 combines with J gene TRBJ2-5, with D tentatively TRBD1 (6 bases). CDR3 length: 14 residues. Germline lookup yields CDR1 SGHAT and CDR2 FQNNGV. Trimming removed 9 bases at V and 2 bases at J, with 16 bases between. The CDR3 DNA sequence: TGTGCCAGTAGACCACAGGGCGGTCAAGAGACCCAGTACTAC. Translating gives CASRPQGGQETQYY.

In the case of this clonotype: The junction differs from germline at one of its ends, possibly a read error. The rearrangement joins TRBV12-3 or TRBV12-4 to TRBJ2-5; the D call may be TRBD1 or TRBD2 (6 bases each). The length of the CDR3 is 15 residues. As DNA, the CDR3 is TGTGACAGCAGTTCAGCTCGGGGGCCCCAAGAGACCCGGTACTTC. Translated, it gives CDSSSARGPQETRYF.

In the case of this clonotype: A junction end diverges from the germline sequence, so it may reflect a read error. V is TRBV11-3 and J is TRBJ2-1, with a tentative D call TRBD2 (6 bases). The CDR3 covers 17 residues. The germline V gene has CDR1 SGHNT and CDR2 YENEEA. The CDR3 DNA follows: TGTGTCAGCAGTTTAGGCCCACTAGCACTATCCTGCAATGAGCAGTTCTTC. Translating it yields CVSSLGPLALSCNEQFF.

A word on this clonotype: One end of the junction varies from germline; a read error may be responsible. The J gene is TRBJ1-3, the V gene TRBV20-1; no clear D. CDR1 and CDR2 (germline): DFQATT, SNEGSKA (reference sequence). The CDR3 loop spans 13 amino acids. CDR3: CNASEGLGNTIYF. The CDR3 region has the DNA TGCAATGCTAGTGAAGGGTTGGGAAACACCATATATTTT.

Concerning this clonotype: The junction does not match germline at one end; this may be a read error. J is TRBJ1-1 and V is TRBV7-9, with no clear D. Germline lookup yields CDR1 SEHNR and CDR2 FQNEAQ (reference sequence). The CDR3 totals 14 residues. The CDR3 region has the DNA TGTGCCAGCAGCCCCCGGTGGCCGAACACTGAAACTTTCTTT. It yields the protein CASSPRWPNTETFF.

Notes on this clonotype: A much larger clone lies a single base off, so this may be a read error. The rearrangement links TRBV5-4 to TRBJ2-3, with 10 bases aligning to TRBD2. CDR1 SGHNT and CDR2 YYREEE come from the germline V gene (reference sequence). This CDR3 region has 16 residues. The CDR3: CASSWTSGLRTDTQFF. For the CDR3, the DNA is TGTGCCAGCAGCTGGACTAGCGGTCTTCGCACAGATACGCAGTTTTTT.

A word on this clonotype: The junction shows a germline mismatch at one end, possibly a read error. The chain recombines TRBV6-2 or TRBV6-3 with TRBJ2-1; 8 bases map to TRBD2. Germline loops: CDR1 MNHEY, CDR2 SVGEGT. The length of the CDR3 is 14 residues. CDR3 DNA sequence: TGTGCCAGCAGCGGACTAGCCCCCTACAATGAGCTGTTATTC. This encodes CASSGLAPYNELLF.

In this sample, this clonotype turned up once. As the CDR3 is not closed by the conserved phenylalanine or tryptophan, this likely results from a read error. The chain employs TRBV5-1 and TRBJ1-6; TRBD1 agrees at 9 bases. Germline V gives CDR1 SGHRS, CDR2 YFSETQ. This CDR3 is 16 amino acids long. DNA for the CDR3: TGCACCAGCAGCTTGGAACTAGGGACAGGGAATTCACCCCTCCACTTG. This encodes CTSSLELGTGNSPLHL.

A word on this clonotype: Mismatch with germline at one junction end may stem from a read error. The chain joins TRBV11-2 to TRBJ2-5, with D uncertain. This CDR3 is built from 12 residues. The germline CDR1 and CDR2 sequences are SGHAT and FQNNGV. CDR3 in amino acids: CASSMGNETQYF. Written as DNA, the CDR3 is TGTGCCAGCAGCATGGGTAATGAGACCCAATACTTC.

A remark on this clonotype: One base away lies a much larger clone, so this may be a sequencing read error. The rearrangement links TRBV6-9 to TRBJ2-5, with TRBD2 identical over 7 bases. The CDR3 sequence is 16 residues long. Germline CDR1 reads MNHGY; CDR2 reads SVAAGI. After removal of 3 bases from V and 5 bases from J, the junction contained 12 bases not matched to a gene. The CDR3 DNA follows: TGTGCCAGCAGTTACGGAGTGGGAGGGCCCGCGGAGACCCAGTACTTC. Translated, it gives CASSYGVGGPAETQYF.